The 9 T cell receptor beta chains given below trace back to one sample, sequenced in a study of T cell responses to AZD1222 COVID-19 vaccine. The method was immunoSEQ multiplex PCR; TCRdb's version includes in-frame clones alone and lacks a portion of them. The sample has around 140,000 clones; about 90% are singletons. The sequencing used peripheral blood, collected 28 days after the second dose of the MenACWY control vaccine. The source is an adult who received the MenACWY meningococcal vaccine as a control.

The chain carries TRBV27 and TRBJ2-2; TRBD2 matches at 11 bases. Germline assignment: CDR1 MNHEY and CDR2 SMNVEV (reference sequence). The CDR3 loop spans 16 amino acids. J lost 5 bases, V lost 4 bases, and 6 bases had no gene match. The CDR3 region is CASSSTSGGGTGELFF. Written as DNA, the CDR3 is TGTGCCAGCAGTTCAACTAGCGGGGGTGGAACCGGGGAGCTGTTTTTT.

A single count supports this clone. The rearrangement links TRBV6-5 to TRBJ1-4, with a tentative D call TRBD1 (6 bases). The CDR3 runs 16 residues. Germline values: CDR1 MNHEY, CDR2 SVGAGI. Between the trimmed V and J ends, which lost 2 bases and 0 bases, there was a span of 10 bases. The CDR3 region has the DNA TGTGCCAGCAGTTACAGGGGGTTTGCAACTAATGAAAAACTGTTTTTT. This encodes CASSYRGFATNEKLFF.

The gene calls are TRBV28 and TRBJ1-5; D is undetermined. This CDR3 contains 14 residues. CDR1 and CDR2 (germline): MDHEN, SYDVKM. Between the trimmed V and J ends, which lost 7 bases and 0 bases, there was a span of 10 bases. The CDR3 DNA follows: TGTGCCAGCACCGACGGGGATAGCAATCAGCCCCAGCATTTT. Translating gives CASTDGDSNQPQHF.

This chain connects TRBV13 to TRBJ2-3; no clear D gene. The CDR3 covers 12 residues. Trimming pared 5 bases from V and 7 bases from J, leaving 10 bases between. CDR1 PRHDT and CDR2 FYEKMQ come from the germline V gene (reference sequence). The CDR3 coding sequence is TGTGCCAGCAGCCCGACGGGCCATACGCAGTATTTT. It is translated as CASSPTGHTQYF.

This clone was observed once. The rearrangement joins TRBV3-1 (or the pseudogene TRBV3-2) to TRBJ1-5, with D possibly TRBD1 on 6 matching bases. The germline V and J ends were trimmed by 0 bases and 5 bases, with 20 bases remaining between them. CDR3 length equals 18 residues. Germline V gives CDR1 LGHDT, CDR2 YNNKEL (reference sequence). The CDR3 DNA sequence: TGTGCCAGCAGCCAAGACCATGTGCCGCGTGAGGGGGATCAGCCCCAGCATTTT. Amino acid sequence: CASSQDHVPREGDQPQHF.

V usage is TRBV6-6 and J usage is TRBJ2-7; D gene ambiguous. Germline loops: CDR1 MNHNY, CDR2 SVGAGI (reference sequence). This CDR3 has 12 amino acids. V was pared by 6 bases and J by 4 bases, with 10 bases between. The CDR3: CASSTRAYEQYF. The CDR3 nucleotides are TGTGCCAGCAGCACAAGGGCTTACGAGCAGTACTTC.

The rearrangement joins TRBV9 to TRBJ2-5; D possibly corresponds to TRBD2 (5 bases). The germline V and J ends were trimmed by 0 bases and 4 bases, with 16 bases remaining between them. Germline V CDR1 and CDR2: SGDLS, YYNGEE. The CDR3 has 16 residues. The CDR3 coding sequence is TGTGCCAGCAGCGTAGCTCCTCCGGGAATGGGAGAGACCCAGTACTTC. Translation: CASSVAPPGMGETQYF.

CDR3 protein: CASSYSSLAADTQYF. Here the CDR3 DNA reads TGTGCCAGCAGTTACTCGTCACTAGCGGCAGATACGCAGTATTTT. The chain employs TRBV6-5 and TRBJ2-3; 8 nucleotides line up with TRBD2. With 0 bases clipped from V and 4 bases from J, the junction kept 3 bases outside the gene matches. Looked up from germline, CDR1 is MNHEY and CDR2 is SVGAGI. CDR3 size: 15 residues.

The rearrangement joins TRBV2 to TRBJ2-7; D ambiguous. CDR1 SNHLY and CDR2 FYNNEI come from the germline V gene. V was cut by 1 base and J by 3 bases, with 13 bases left in between. The CDR3 has 15 residues. The CDR3 protein is CASSEGSKGHYEQYF. In nucleotides, the CDR3 is TGTGCCAGCAGTGAAGGGTCGAAAGGGCACTACGAGCAGTACTTC.